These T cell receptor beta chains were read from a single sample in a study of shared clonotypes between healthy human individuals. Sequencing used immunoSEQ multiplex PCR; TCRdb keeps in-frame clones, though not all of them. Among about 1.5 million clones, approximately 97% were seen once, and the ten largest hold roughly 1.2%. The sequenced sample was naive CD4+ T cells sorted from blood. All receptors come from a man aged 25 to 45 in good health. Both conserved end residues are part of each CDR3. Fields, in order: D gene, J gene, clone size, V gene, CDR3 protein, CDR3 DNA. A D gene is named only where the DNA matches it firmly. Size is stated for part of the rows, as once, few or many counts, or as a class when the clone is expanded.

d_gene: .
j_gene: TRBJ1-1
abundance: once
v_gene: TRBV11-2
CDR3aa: CASSFYRAETEAFF
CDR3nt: TGTGCCAGCAGCTTCTACAGGGCGGAGACTGAAGCTTTCTTT

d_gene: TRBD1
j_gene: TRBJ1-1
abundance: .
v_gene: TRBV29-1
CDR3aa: CSARQGLDTEAFF
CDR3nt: TGCAGCGCCAGACAGGGGTTAGACACTGAAGCTTTCTTT

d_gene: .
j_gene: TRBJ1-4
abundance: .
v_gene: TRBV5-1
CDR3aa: CASSIDRVAEKLFF
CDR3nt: TGCGCCAGCAGCATAGACCGGGTCGCTGAAAAACTGTTTTTT

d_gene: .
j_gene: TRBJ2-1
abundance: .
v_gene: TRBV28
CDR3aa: CASTPPVRHNEQFF
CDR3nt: TGTGCCAGCACCCCTCCGGTCAGACACAATGAGCAGTTCTTC

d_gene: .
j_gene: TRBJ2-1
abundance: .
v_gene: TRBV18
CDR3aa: CASSRSSVSNEQFF
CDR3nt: TGTGCCAGCTCACGGTCTTCGGTTAGTAATGAGCAGTTCTTC

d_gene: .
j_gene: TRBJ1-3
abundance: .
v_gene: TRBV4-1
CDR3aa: CASSQERTRNTIYF
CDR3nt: TGCGCCAGCAGCCAAGAAAGGACCCGAAACACCATATATTTT

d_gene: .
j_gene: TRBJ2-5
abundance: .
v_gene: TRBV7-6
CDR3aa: CASSRPYEAGTGETQYF
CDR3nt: TGTGCCAGCAGCCGACCCTATGAGGCCGGCACGGGTGAGACCCAGTACTTC

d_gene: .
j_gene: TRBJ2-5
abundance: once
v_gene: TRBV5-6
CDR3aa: CASSLGRRETQYF
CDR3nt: TGTGCCAGCAGCTTGGGTCGAAGGGAGACCCAGTACTTC

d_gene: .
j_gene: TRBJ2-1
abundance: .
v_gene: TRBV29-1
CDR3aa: CSVEERSGVFYNEQFF
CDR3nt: TGCAGCGTTGAAGAGCGCTCAGGGGTCTTTTACAATGAGCAGTTCTTC

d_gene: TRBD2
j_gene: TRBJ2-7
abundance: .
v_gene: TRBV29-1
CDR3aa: CSVEGGSVYEQYF
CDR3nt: TGCAGCGTTGAAGGCGGGAGTGTGTACGAGCAGTACTTC

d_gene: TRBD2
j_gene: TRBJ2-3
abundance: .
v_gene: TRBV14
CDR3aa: CASSQDGALAGDTDTQYF
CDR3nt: TGTGCCAGCAGCCAAGATGGTGCGTTAGCGGGAGACACAGATACGCAGTATTTT

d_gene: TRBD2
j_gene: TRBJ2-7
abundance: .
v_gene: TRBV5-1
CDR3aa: CASSLRLAGTYEQYF
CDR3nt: TGCGCCAGCAGCTTGCGACTAGCGGGTACCTACGAGCAGTACTTC

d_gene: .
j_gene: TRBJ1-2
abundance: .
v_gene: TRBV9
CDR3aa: CASSGRGLGIYGYTF
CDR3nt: TGTGCCAGCAGCGGAAGAGGATTGGGGATTTATGGCTACACCTTC

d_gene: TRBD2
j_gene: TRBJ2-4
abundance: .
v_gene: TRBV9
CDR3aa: CASRPTSGRSENIQYF
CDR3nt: TGTGCCAGCAGACCTACTAGCGGGAGGTCTGAAAACATTCAGTACTTC

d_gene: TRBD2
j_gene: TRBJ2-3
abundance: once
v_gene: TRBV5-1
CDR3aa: CASSLELAGAGDTQYF
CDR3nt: TGCGCCAGCAGCTTGGAGCTAGCGGGAGCTGGGGATACGCAGTATTTT

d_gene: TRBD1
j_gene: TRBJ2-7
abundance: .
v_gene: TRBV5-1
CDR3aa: CASSPRQGSYEQYF
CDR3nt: TGCGCCAGCAGCCCACGACAGGGGTCGTACGAGCAGTACTTC

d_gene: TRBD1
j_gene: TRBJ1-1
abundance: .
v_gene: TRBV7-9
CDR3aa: CASSTSGGLDEAFF
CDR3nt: TGTGCCAGCAGCACCTCAGGGGGCCTCGATGAAGCTTTCTTT

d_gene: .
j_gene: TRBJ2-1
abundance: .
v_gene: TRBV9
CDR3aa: CASSAGPLSYEQFF
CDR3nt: TGTGCCAGCAGCGCGGGACCATTAAGCTATGAGCAGTTCTTC